Below, 32 T cell receptor beta chains from the same sample are listed, as sequenced in a study of blood T cell repertoires in COVID-19. Assay used: immunoSEQ multiplex PCR; TCRdb lists only in-frame clones, some missing. Found here are 110,000 to 150,000 clones, approximately 78% of them singletons; the top ten hold approximately 4.1%. Sample: peripheral blood. These receptors came from a woman at least 80 years old with acute or convalescent COVID-19.

This sequence joins TRBV7-8 and TRBJ1-4; 8 bases align to TRBD1. This CDR3 has 15 amino acids. Germline-derived CDR1 and CDR2 are SGHVS and FQNEAQ. With V trimmed by 5 bases and J by 2 bases, 4 bases remained unmatched. The DNA for the CDR3 is TGTGCCAGCAGCCAGGGGGCCGTGACTAATGAAAAACTGTTTTTT. Amino acid sequence: CASSQGAVTNEKLFF.

The CDR3 protein is CASSTQGRANTEAFF. Written as DNA, the CDR3 is TGTGCCAGTAGTACCCAGGGCAGGGCGAACACTGAAGCTTTCTTT. The chain carries TRBV19 and TRBJ1-1; weak D call: TRBD1 (5 bases). V gave up 4 bases and J gave up 1 base, with 13 bases separating them. The CDR3 spans 15 residues. From germline, CDR1 is LNHDA and CDR2 SQIVND (reference sequence).

The CDR3 protein is CASTVAGASYEQYF. Written as DNA, the CDR3 is TGTGCCAGCACCGTAGCTGGGGCTAGCTACGAGCAGTACTTC. The V call is TRBV13, the J call TRBJ2-7, with D possibly TRBD1 on 5 matching bases. This CDR3 contains 14 residues. V shed 7 bases and J shed 3 bases, with 16 bases lying between them. Germline CDR1 and CDR2: PRHDT and FYEKMQ (reference sequence).

The rearrangement links TRBV28 to TRBJ1-2, with TRBD1 identical over 12 bases. The CDR3 has 16 amino acids. Germline lookup yields CDR1 MDHEN and CDR2 SYDVKM. Unmatched junction bases numbered 14, after V lost 7 bases and J lost 8 bases. The CDR3 region is CASTKTGTGGARGYTF. In DNA form, the CDR3 reads TGTGCCAGCACCAAAACCGGGACAGGGGGCGCGAGAGGCTACACCTTC.

The rearrangement links TRBV28 to TRBJ1-5; a possible D gene is TRBD1 (6 bases). Trimming took 4 bases from V and 6 from J, leaving 13 bases between them. CDR1 is MDHEN, CDR2 SYDVKM, per germline. The CDR3 has 14 amino acids. This CDR3 is CASSYGGRGQPQHF. The CDR3 DNA sequence: TGTGCCAGCAGTTACGGGGGGCGCGGTCAGCCCCAGCATTTT.

The CDR3 DNA follows: TGCGCCAGCAGCTTCGGTACCCAAGAGACCCAGTACTTC. It is translated as CASSFGTQETQYF. V and J are TRBV5-1 and TRBJ2-5; D gene uncertain. The CDR3 sequence is 13 residues long. The germline gives CDR1 SGHRS, CDR2 YFSETQ. The V end lost 2 bases, the J end lost 1 base, and 6 bases lay between the germline ends.

The V call is TRBV2, the J call TRBJ1-5; D gene uncertain. This CDR3 is built from 13 residues. Germline V gene sequence: CDR1 SNHLY, CDR2 FYNNEI. V gave up 2 bases and J gave up 5 bases, with 7 bases separating them. The DNA for the CDR3 is TGTGCCAGCAGTGAATCGAGTTATCAGCCCCAGCATTTT. Translating it yields CASSESSYQPQHF.

V gene TRBV6-5 combines with J gene TRBJ2-7; a possible D gene is TRBD1 (5 bases). Trimming removed 8 bases from V and 6 bases from J, with 20 bases in between. The CDR3 is 14 residues long. Germline CDR1 MNHEY, CDR2 SVGAGI. This CDR3 reads CASSRMDTTTEQYF. For the CDR3, the DNA is TGTGCCAGCTCAAGAATGGACACGACGACCGAGCAGTACTTC.

The chain uses TRBV19 and TRBJ2-7; TRBD2 aligns across 7 bases. With V trimmed by 5 bases and J by 5 bases, 12 bases remained unmatched. CDR3 length: 15 residues. Per germline, CDR1 LNHDA and CDR2 SQIVND (reference sequence). For the CDR3, the DNA is TGTGCCAGTAGTCCCCTGGGGGGAGGGGTCAACGAGCAGTACTTC. This codes for CASSPLGGGVNEQYF.

The chain employs TRBV2 and TRBJ1-5; D remains unclear. CDR1 and CDR2 (germline): SNHLY, FYNNEI. The V gene lost 5 bases and the J gene lost 3 bases, with 11 bases spanning the gap. The CDR3 extends over 14 amino acids. The CDR3 is CASSQTRINQPQHF. CDR3 DNA: TGTGCCAGCAGTCAAACACGAATCAATCAGCCCCAGCATTTT.

This clone has only one observation. The rearrangement links TRBV5-1 to TRBJ1-2; 7 positions agree with TRBD1. CDR3 length equals 14 residues. With 3 bases clipped from V and 8 bases from J, the junction kept 10 bases outside the gene matches. Germline values: CDR1 SGHRS, CDR2 YFSETQ. For the CDR3, the DNA is TGCGCCAGCAGCTGGTACTCAGGGGGAGACGGCTACACCTTC. Translating gives CASSWYSGGDGYTF.

This clone was counted a single time. The V and J genes are TRBV5-1 and TRBJ2-3, with 9 positions matching TRBD1. The CDR3 consists of 19 residues. The ends lost 3 bases at V and 0 bases at J; junction bases unmatched: 14. The germline gives CDR1 SGHRS, CDR2 YFSETQ. The CDR3 DNA sequence: TGCGCCAGCAGCTGGTGGGACCTACAGGGGGCGATTAGCACAGATACGCAGTATTTT. Amino acid sequence: CASSWWDLQGAISTDTQYF.

The genes are TRBV9 and TRBJ2-7, with a tentative D call TRBD1 (6 bases). Germline V lookup: CDR1 SGDLS, CDR2 YYNGEE. The CDR3 has 14 residues. V lost 4 bases, J lost 0 bases, and 11 bases lay in between. The CDR3 nucleotides read TGTGCCAGCAGCCCTTGGACAGCCTCCTACGAGCAGTACTTC. It codes for CASSPWTASYEQYF.

CDR3 region: CASLAGEKADTQYF. The CDR3 DNA is TGTGCCAGCCTAGCGGGGGAGAAGGCAGATACGCAGTATTTT. This chain connects TRBV19 to TRBJ2-3; 10 bases line up with TRBD2. CDR1 LNHDA and CDR2 SQIVND come from the germline V gene (reference sequence). The J segment lost 4 bases and the V segment lost 9 bases, leaving 7 bases of the junction unmatched. This CDR3 is 14 amino acids long.

This chain joins TRBV28 and TRBJ2-7; TRBD2 aligns across 7 bases. The CDR3 has 12 amino acids. J gave up 5 bases and V 3 bases, and 1 base lay outside the gene matches. CDR1 MDHEN and CDR2 SYDVKM come from the germline V gene. This CDR3 is CASSLGGDEQYF. The CDR3 DNA sequence: TGTGCCAGCAGTTTGGGGGGGGACGAGCAGTACTTC.

The chain couples TRBV4-2 to TRBJ2-1; tentatively, D is TRBD2 (6 bases). CDR3 length equals 16 residues. Germline lookup yields CDR1 LGHNA and CDR2 YNFKEQ. V was pared by 8 bases and J by 4 bases, with 21 bases between. The CDR3 coding sequence is TGTGCCAGCGCGCGTTATGGCGGGATCGAATACAATGAGCAGTTCTTC. Translating gives CASARYGGIEYNEQFF.

The rearrangement links TRBV21-1 to TRBJ2-7; the D call of TRBD1 is as the table states it, not checked on the DNA. TRBV21-1 is a pseudogene segment. This CDR3 comprises 19 residues. The CDR3 spells CASSKEPEVVRDRVYEQYF. CDR3 coding DNA: TGTGCCAGCAGCAAAGAACCGGAGGTAGTCCGGGACAGGGTCTACGAGCAGTACTTC.

The J gene is TRBJ2-1, the V gene TRBV6-5; 8 nucleotides agree with TRBD2. J lost 0 bases, V lost 8 bases, and 6 bases had no gene match. The CDR3 is 15 amino acids. Germline assignment: CDR1 MNHEY and CDR2 SVGAGI. Here the CDR3 reads CASVLAGNSYNEQFF. The CDR3 coding sequence is TGTGCCAGCGTATTAGCGGGGAACTCCTACAATGAGCAGTTCTTC.

The chain links TRBV5-1 to TRBJ1-3; 7 positions agree with TRBD1. V gave up 4 bases and J gave up 2 bases; unmatched junction bases: 9. This CDR3 region has 16 residues. From germline, CDR1 is SGHRS and CDR2 YFSETQ. The CDR3 is CASSLGQEYTGNTIYF. CDR3 in DNA: TGCGCCAGCAGCCTTGGACAGGAATATACTGGAAACACCATATATTTT.

This chain uses TRBV7-6 with TRBJ2-1, with D perhaps TRBD2 (6 bases). Germline CDR1 is SGHVS and CDR2 is FNYEAQ. Trimming shortened V by 1 base and J by 3 bases, and 7 bases separated the two germline ends. The CDR3 spans 14 residues. In nucleotides, the CDR3 is TGTGCCAGCAGCTTAGGGGGGGACTACAATGAGCAGTTCTTC. It is translated as CASSLGGDYNEQFF. The whole variable domain, filled in from reference TRBV7-6 and TRBJ2-1, reads GAGVSQSPRYKVTKRGQDVALRCDPISGHVSLYWYRQALGQGPEFLTYFNYEAQQDKSGLPNDRFSAERPEGSISTLTIQRTEQRDSAMYRCASSLGGDYNEQFFGPGTRLTVL.

V gene TRBV6-6 combines with J gene TRBJ2-7; TRBD1 might be the D (5 bases). The V gene's germline CDR1 is MNHNY and CDR2 SVGAGI (reference sequence). This CDR3 is built from 13 residues. The V end lost 5 bases, the J end lost 7 bases, and 15 bases lay between the germline ends. CDR3 amino acids: CASSPFREGEQYF. For the CDR3, the DNA is TGTGCCAGCAGTCCCTTCAGGGAAGGAGAGCAGTACTTC.

The chain uses TRBV19 and TRBJ2-1; weak D call: TRBD1 (5 bases). CDR3 length: 13 amino acids. V was shortened by 3 bases and J by 7 bases, with 10 bases between the two germline ends. Germline CDR1 reads LNHDA; CDR2 reads SQIVND (reference sequence). This chain's CDR3 is CASSMRRANEQFF. The CDR3, as DNA: TGTGCCAGTAGTATGCGCAGGGCGAATGAGCAGTTCTTC.

V is TRBV27 and J is TRBJ2-1, with TRBD2 matching over 7 bases. This CDR3 is built from 17 residues. The J segment lost 0 bases and the V segment lost 5 bases, leaving 10 bases of the junction unmatched. The V gene's germline CDR1 is MNHEY and CDR2 SMNVEV (reference sequence). CDR3 in DNA: TGTGCCAGCAGTGGGCTAGCGGATAAGATCTCCTACAATGAGCAGTTCTTC. This encodes CASSGLADKISYNEQFF.

In its sample, this clone was seen once. The rearrangement joins TRBV5-1 to TRBJ1-5; TRBD1 aligns across 9 bases. Germline V gene data show CDR1 as SGHRS and CDR2 as YFSETQ. Trimming took 4 bases from V and 4 from J; bases not matched to a gene: 6. The CDR3 loop spans 15 amino acids. CDR3: CASSPGTGRNQPQHF. In DNA form, the CDR3 reads TGCGCCAGCAGCCCCGGGACAGGGAGGAATCAGCCCCAGCATTTT.

This chain uses TRBV19 with TRBJ2-1; 7 bases are shared with TRBD2. CDR1 and CDR2 (germline): LNHDA, SQIVND (reference sequence). This CDR3 comprises 15 residues. V shed 3 bases and J 8 bases; nucleotides not matched to a gene: 10. The CDR3 reads CASSIAGDLGDEQFF. The CDR3 DNA reads as TGTGCCAGTAGTATTGCGGGGGATTTGGGAGATGAGCAGTTCTTC.

The chain has TRBV4-2 and TRBJ2-7, with D perhaps TRBD2 (5 bases). The germline CDR1 and CDR2 sequences are LGHNA and YNFKEQ. The CDR3 runs 16 residues. Trimming left V 0 bases short and J 3 bases short, with 15 bases between. This chain's CDR3 is CASSQELLEPRYEQYF. CDR3 in DNA: TGTGCCAGCAGCCAAGAATTACTAGAACCGCGCTACGAGCAGTACTTC.

This clone was picked up one time. The chain carries TRBV2 and TRBJ2-1; TRBD1 matches at 7 bases. This CDR3 has 17 residues. Trimming took 4 bases from V and 2 from J; bases not matched to a gene: 11. The germline V gene has CDR1 SNHLY and CDR2 FYNNEI. CDR3 in DNA: TGTGCCAGCAGTGTCCTCAATCAGGGGGTTACCTACAATGAGCAGTTCTTC. It is translated as CASSVLNQGVTYNEQFF.

The V and J genes are TRBV30 and TRBJ1-6, with no clear D. Germline loops: CDR1 GTSNPN, CDR2 SVGIG (reference sequence). V gave up 8 bases and J gave up 3 bases, with 11 bases separating them. The CDR3 consists of 13 residues. The CDR3 loop is CAGSGIYNSPLHF. The CDR3 bases are TGTGCCGGATCGGGGATCTATAATTCACCCCTCCACTTT. Full variable domain (outside the CDR3, taken from reference TRBV30 and TRBJ1-6): SQTIHQWPATLVQPVGSPLSLECTVEGTSNPNLYWYRQAAGRGLQLLFYSVGIGQISSEVPQNLSASRPQDRQFILSSKKLLLSDSGFYLCAGSGIYNSPLHFGNGTRLTVT.

The DNA for the CDR3 is TGTGCCAGCAAGGAGAATTTGAACACTGAAGCTTTCTTT. Encoded protein: CASKENLNTEAFF. The rearrangement links TRBV6-5 to TRBJ1-1; D not certain. The CDR3 has 13 amino acids. CDR1 and CDR2 (germline): MNHEY, SVGAGI. V was trimmed by 7 bases and J by 0 bases, leaving 9 bases between them.

This clone was observed a handful of times. The genes are TRBV4-1 and TRBJ1-2, with TRBD1 matching over 7 bases. CDR1 MGHRA and CDR2 YSYEKL come from the germline V gene. J was trimmed by 4 bases and V by 5 bases; bases with no gene match: 7. The CDR3 extends over 14 amino acids. The CDR3 is CASSGPTGAYGYTF. CDR3 coding DNA: TGCGCCAGCAGCGGCCCAACAGGGGCCTATGGCTACACCTTC.

This chain connects TRBV2 to TRBJ1-5, with D possibly being TRBD1 (5 bases). The germline gives CDR1 SNHLY, CDR2 FYNNEI. The CDR3 sequence is 14 residues long. V lost 6 bases to trimming and J lost 7 bases, with 16 bases between them. This CDR3 reads CASSESRVGQPQHF. CDR3 nucleotide sequence: TGTGCCAGCAGCGAAAGCAGGGTCGGACAGCCCCAGCATTTT. Drawing the rest from reference TRBV2 and TRBJ1-5, the complete variable domain is EPEVTQTPSHQVTQMGQEVILRCVPISNHLYFYWYRQILGQKVEFLVSFYNNEISEKSEIFDDQFSVERPDGSNFTLKIRSTKLEDSAMYFCASSESRVGQPQHFGDGTRLSIL.

The chain is built from TRBV3-1 (or the pseudogene TRBV3-2) and TRBJ2-1; D gene uncertain. This CDR3 spans 14 amino acids. Germline CDR1 and CDR2: LGHDT and YNNKEL (reference sequence). V lost 6 bases to trimming and J lost 4 bases, with 13 bases between them. CDR3: CASRDTPGYNEQFF. The CDR3 DNA reads TGTGCCAGCAGAGACACCCCTGGGTACAATGAGCAGTTCTTC.